This T cell receptor (beta chain) was identified during a study of Graves' ophthalmopathy and Graves' hyperthyroidism. The ends were cut back, 0 bases at V and 5 bases at J, with 17 bases in the middle. The CDR3 is 16 residues long. Germline V gene lookup returns CDR1 SGHRS and CDR2 YFSETQ. Amplified TCR beta CDR3 regions were obtained using RNA transcripts as template. In the first round, RT-PCR was carried out with HTBI primers, and a multiplex PCR formed the second round. TCRdb itself ran the multiplex PCR reads through MiXCR, one entry per CDR3 protein. The sample yields about 620,000 distinct CDR3 sequences, approximately 22% seen once. Other autoimmune diseases, uncontrolled infections, pregnancy or lactation led to the exclusion of patients. Clinicians diagnosed using symptoms, serum thyroxine, TRAb, thyroid ultrasound and orbital computed tomography. PBMCs were isolated from an approximately 9.4 ml sample of fresh peripheral blood.

This clonotype came up many times. The antigen is not known. Notes on the study in general: With around 65% sensitivity and roughly 76% specificity, the model predicted ophthalmopathy progression.

The V call is TRBV5-1, the J call TRBJ1-2, with TRBD1 as a possible D gene (6 bases). The source is a woman aged 18-35 years with stable Graves' hyperthyroidism. Some clones in this sample may be carry-over from other donors' samples. The sequenced sample was peripheral blood. As DNA, the CDR3 is TGCGCCAGCAGCTTGGCCCCAGGGGCAGGTTGGTATGGCTACACCTTC. Its protein product is CASSLAPGAGWYGYTF.